This T cell receptor (beta chain) stems from a study of blood T cell repertoires in COVID-19 (dated by TCRdb to the early 2020s). For the wider study: Samples covering the acute and convalescent phases of COVID-19 were provided by collaborators in the United States, Italy and Spain. The samples were drawn from two sources: the first 160 participants of the ongoing ImmuneRACE study, and 1,000 to 1,500 subjects contributed by 6 global collaborators. Sample metadata almost always included a de-identified subject ID, COVID-19 status, age in years and sex. The repertoires were released in a freely available public database meant as a resource for research on the immune response to SARS-CoV-2. Where available, HLA class I and class II types were obtained from metadata supplied by the sample provider rather than from assay-based typing. The dataset comprised deeply sampled blood TCRbeta repertoires from subjects exposed to, actively infected with, or recovered from COVID-19. The material from the prospective study consisted of cDNA or gDNA derived from T cells, B-cell-depleted T cells, or PBMCs. Study-wide findings and limitations: Clinical and demographic metadata were provided uncurated, with the amount varying by source and participant.

As regards this clone: Its antigen target is currently unknown. Sequence at one end of the junction differs from germline and may be a read error.

The immunoSEQ Assay, a bias-controlled multiplex PCR, was used to amplify TCRbeta CDR3 regions from genomic DNA. In the source study's methods: The number of nucleated cells in each sample was estimated from the amplification of reference gene primers within the assay. To quantify the absolute abundance of each unique TCRbeta CDR3 rearrangement, sequence reads were collapsed and filtered. For each sample, productive Simpson clonality was calculated as the square root of Simpson's diversity index across productive rearrangements. Sourced from immuneACCESS, this table was stored by TCRdb with only in-frame sequences that have V and J called. A share of the clones is absent; for the studies checked, an unresolved V gene accounts for under half, and the remainder has no known explanation. From that table come the V and J calls and clone size; the DNA was used to work out D and trimming. For this sample the table gives about 250,000 clones, of which roughly 85% were detected only once. About 5.1% of the sample goes to the ten largest clones.

The CDR3 measures 15 amino acids from cysteine to phenylalanine. Only the CDR3 region is kept as DNA, spanning 45 bases read in frame from base 1. The germline V gene (reference sequence) sets CDR1 to LNHDA and CDR2 to SQIVND. One collaborating source in Seattle enrolled patients while the patients were actively infected and followed the patients over time throughout the course of disease. Each collaborating institution followed its own protocols to collect whole blood in K2EDTA tubes. For TCRbeta analysis, collaborators shipped samples in one of three forms: frozen whole blood, isolated PBMCs, or DNA extracted from either of those sample types.

Sample: peripheral blood. The sequence came from a man aged 45-65 years with COVID-19, enrolled during active disease. Recombination connected TRBV19 to TRBJ2-3, and perhaps TRBD2 as D gene, on 6 matching bases. The nucleotides are TGTGCCAATAGTCCCATGGGACTGTACACAGATACGCAGTATTTT. Translation gives CANSPMGLYTDTQYF.